This T cell receptor (beta chain) was captured by sequencing in a study of blood T cell repertoires in COVID-19. In the study overall: Specimens from acute and convalescent COVID-19 originated in the United States, Italy and Spain. In each case, the material was cDNA or gDNA derived from T cells, B-cell-depleted T cells, or PBMCs.

This clone has a handful of counts. Original analysis: How many nucleated cells were present was estimated from reference gene primer amplification. TCRdb keeps only in-frame clones here, not all; method: immunoSEQ multiplex PCR. D and trimming come from the DNA, and the V and J calls and clone size come from that table. The sample lists about 60,000 clones; about 80% were seen once. The germline V and J ends were trimmed by 1 base and 5 bases, with 18 bases remaining between them. Looked up from germline, CDR1 is SGHRS and CDR2 is YFSETQ. This CDR3 has 16 residues. The receptor's source is a woman aged 80 or over with acute or convalescent COVID-19. The specimen was peripheral blood. The chain joins TRBV5-1 to TRBJ1-2; D not resolved. In nucleotides, the CDR3 is TGCGCCAGCAGCTTGTATCTTAGAGGAAATAAGTATGGCTACACCTTC. It is translated as CASSLYLRGNKYGYTF. The entire variable domain, with the rest obtained from reference TRBV5-1 and TRBJ1-2, is as follows: KAGVTQTPRYLIKTRGQQVTLSCSPISGHRSVSWYQQTPGQGLQFLFEYFSETQRNKGNFPGRFSGRQFSNSRSEMNVSTLELGDSALYLCASSLYLRGNKYGYTFGSGTRLTVV.